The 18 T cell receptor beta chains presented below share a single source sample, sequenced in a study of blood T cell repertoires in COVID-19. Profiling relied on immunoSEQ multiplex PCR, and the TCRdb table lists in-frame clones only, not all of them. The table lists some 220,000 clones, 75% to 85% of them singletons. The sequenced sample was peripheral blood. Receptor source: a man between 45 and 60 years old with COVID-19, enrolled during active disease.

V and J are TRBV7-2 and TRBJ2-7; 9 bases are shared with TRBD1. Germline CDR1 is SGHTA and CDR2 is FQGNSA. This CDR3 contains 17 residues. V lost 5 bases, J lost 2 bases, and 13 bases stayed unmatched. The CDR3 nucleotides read TGTGCCAGCAGCCGCGGTTTCGGGACAGGGAGCACCTACGAGCAGTACTTC. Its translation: CASSRGFGTGSTYEQYF.

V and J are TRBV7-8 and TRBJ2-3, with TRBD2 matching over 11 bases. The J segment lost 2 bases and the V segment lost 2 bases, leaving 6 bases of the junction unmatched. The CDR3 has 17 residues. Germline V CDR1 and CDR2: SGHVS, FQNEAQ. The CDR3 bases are TGTGCCAGCAGCTTACCGACTAGCGGGAAACCCACAGATACGCAGTATTTT. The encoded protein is CASSLPTSGKPTDTQYF.

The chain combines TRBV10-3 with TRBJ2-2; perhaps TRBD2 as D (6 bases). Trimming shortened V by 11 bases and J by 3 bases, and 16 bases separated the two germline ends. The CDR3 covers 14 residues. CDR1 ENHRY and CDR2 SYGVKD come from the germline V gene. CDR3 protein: CAAGGPPDTGELFF. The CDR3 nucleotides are TGTGCCGCCGGAGGGCCCCCGGACACCGGGGAGCTGTTTTTT.

As DNA, the CDR3 is TGCGCCAGCAGCTTGAGACAGGGTCTTATTTACAATGAGCAGTTCTTC. It yields the protein CASSLRQGLIYNEQFF. This sequence joins TRBV5-1 and TRBJ2-1; 7 bases agree with TRBD1. V shed 1 base and J 4 bases; nucleotides not matched to a gene: 8. The CDR3 has 16 amino acids. Germline CDR1 is SGHRS and CDR2 is YFSETQ.

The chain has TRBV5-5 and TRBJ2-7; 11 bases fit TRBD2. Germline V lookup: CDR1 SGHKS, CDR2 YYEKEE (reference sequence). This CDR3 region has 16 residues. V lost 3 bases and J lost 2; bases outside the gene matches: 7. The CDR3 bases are TGTGCCAGCAGCTCGACCGGACTAGCGGGTACCTACGAGCAGTACTTC. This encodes CASSSTGLAGTYEQYF.

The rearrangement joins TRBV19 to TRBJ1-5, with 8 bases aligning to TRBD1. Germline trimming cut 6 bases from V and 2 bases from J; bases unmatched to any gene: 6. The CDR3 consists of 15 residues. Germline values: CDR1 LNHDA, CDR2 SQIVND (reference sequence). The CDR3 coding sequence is TGTGCCAGTAGGGACAGGGACGTCGGCAATCAGCCCCAGCATTTT. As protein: CASRDRDVGNQPQHF. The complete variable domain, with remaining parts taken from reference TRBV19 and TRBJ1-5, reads DGGITQSPKYLFRKEGQNVTLSCEQNLNHDAMYWYRQDPGQGLRLIYYSQIVNDFQKGDIAEGYSVSREKKESFPLTVTSAQKNPTAFYLCASRDRDVGNQPQHFGDGTRLSIL.

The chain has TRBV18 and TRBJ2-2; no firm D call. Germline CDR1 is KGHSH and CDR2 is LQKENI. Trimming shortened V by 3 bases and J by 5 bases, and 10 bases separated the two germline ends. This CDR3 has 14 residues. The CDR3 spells CASSPFTRTGELFF. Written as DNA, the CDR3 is TGTGCCAGCTCACCTTTCACTCGGACCGGGGAGCTGTTTTTT.

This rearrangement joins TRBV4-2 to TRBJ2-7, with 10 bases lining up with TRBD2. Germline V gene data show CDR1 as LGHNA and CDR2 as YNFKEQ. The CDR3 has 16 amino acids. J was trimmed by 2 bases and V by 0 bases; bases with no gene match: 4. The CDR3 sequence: CASSQEIAGGPYEQYF. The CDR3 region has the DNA TGTGCCAGCAGCCAAGAAATAGCGGGGGGTCCCTACGAGCAGTACTTC.

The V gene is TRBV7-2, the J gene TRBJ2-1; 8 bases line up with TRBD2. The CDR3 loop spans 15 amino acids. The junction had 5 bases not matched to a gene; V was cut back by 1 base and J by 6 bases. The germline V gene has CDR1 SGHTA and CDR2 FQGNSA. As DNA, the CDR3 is TGTGCCAGCAGCTTAGGGGGACTAGGCCTCAATGAGCAGTTCTTC. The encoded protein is CASSLGGLGLNEQFF.

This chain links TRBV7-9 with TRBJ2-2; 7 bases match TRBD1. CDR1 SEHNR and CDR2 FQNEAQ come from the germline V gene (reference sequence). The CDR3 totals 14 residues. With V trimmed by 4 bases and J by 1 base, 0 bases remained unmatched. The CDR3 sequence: CASSWTGNTGELFF. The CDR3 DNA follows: TGTGCCAGCAGCTGGACAGGGAACACCGGGGAGCTGTTTTTT.

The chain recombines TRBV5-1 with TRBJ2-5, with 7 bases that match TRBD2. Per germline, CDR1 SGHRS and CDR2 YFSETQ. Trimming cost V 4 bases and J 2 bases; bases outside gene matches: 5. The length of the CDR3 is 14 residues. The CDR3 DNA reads TGCGCCAGCAGCATGAGCGGGGTGCAAGAGACCCAGTACTTC. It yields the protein CASSMSGVQETQYF.

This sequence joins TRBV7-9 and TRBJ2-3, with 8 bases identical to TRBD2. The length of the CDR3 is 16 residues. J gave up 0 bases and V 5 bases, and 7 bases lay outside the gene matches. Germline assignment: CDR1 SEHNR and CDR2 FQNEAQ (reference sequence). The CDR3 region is CASSPWGLGSTDTQYF. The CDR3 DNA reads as TGTGCCAGCAGCCCCTGGGGACTAGGTAGCACAGATACGCAGTATTTT.

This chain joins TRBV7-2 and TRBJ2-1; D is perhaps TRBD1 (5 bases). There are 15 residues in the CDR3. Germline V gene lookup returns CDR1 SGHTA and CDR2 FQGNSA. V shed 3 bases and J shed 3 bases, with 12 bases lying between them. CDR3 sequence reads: CASSLGRVSYNEQFF. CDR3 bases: TGTGCCAGCAGCTTGGGCAGGGTTAGCTACAATGAGCAGTTCTTC.

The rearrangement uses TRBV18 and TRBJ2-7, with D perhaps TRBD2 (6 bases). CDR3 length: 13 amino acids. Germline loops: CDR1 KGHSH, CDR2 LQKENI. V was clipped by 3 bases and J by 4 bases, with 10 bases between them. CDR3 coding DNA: TGTGCCAGCTCACCCGGAGGGGTATACGAGCAGTACTTC. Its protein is CASSPGGVYEQYF.

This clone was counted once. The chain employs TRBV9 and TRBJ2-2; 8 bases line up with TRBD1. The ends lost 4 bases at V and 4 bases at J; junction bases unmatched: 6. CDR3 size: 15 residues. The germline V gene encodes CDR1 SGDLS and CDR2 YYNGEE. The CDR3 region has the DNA TGTGCCAGCAGCCTGACAGGGGTCGGCACCGGGGAGCTGTTTTTT. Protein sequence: CASSLTGVGTGELFF.

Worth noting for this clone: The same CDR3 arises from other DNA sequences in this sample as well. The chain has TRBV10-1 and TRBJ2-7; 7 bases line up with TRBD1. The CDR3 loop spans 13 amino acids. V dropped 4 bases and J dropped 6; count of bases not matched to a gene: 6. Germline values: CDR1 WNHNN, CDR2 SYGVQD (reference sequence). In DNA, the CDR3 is TGCGCCAGCAGTGGGGCAGGGGGATCCGAGCAGTACTTC. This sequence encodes CASSGAGGSEQYF.

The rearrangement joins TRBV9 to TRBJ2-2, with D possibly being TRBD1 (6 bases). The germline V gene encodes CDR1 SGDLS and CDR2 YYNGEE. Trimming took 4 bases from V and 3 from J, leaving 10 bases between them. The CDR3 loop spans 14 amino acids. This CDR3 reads CASSYRVDTGELFF. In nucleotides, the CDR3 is TGTGCCAGCAGCTACAGGGTGGACACCGGGGAGCTGTTTTTT.

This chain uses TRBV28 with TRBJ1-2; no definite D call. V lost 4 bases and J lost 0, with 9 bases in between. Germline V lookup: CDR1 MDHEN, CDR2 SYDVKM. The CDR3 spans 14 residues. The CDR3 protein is CASSYGNTNYGYTF. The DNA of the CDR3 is TGTGCCAGCAGTTACGGGAATACTAACTATGGCTACACCTTC.